The rows below give T cell receptor beta chains drawn from one sample of a study of cytomegalovirus exposure and HLA in healthy donors. The repertoire was sequenced with immunoSEQ multiplex PCR; TCRdb's copy has only in-frame clones and lacks some. This table holds around 120,000 clones, 60% to 85% found once. The sequenced material came from PBMCs. These receptors originate from a female donor in good health and CMV-seropositive. Each CDR3 is given with its conserved first and last residue. Fields, in order: D gene, CDR3 length, V gene, CDR3 protein. D genes are given only for firm matches.

- 12 TRBV6-5 CASSEAFSALHF
- 18 TRBV6-1 CASSEAVGGAAAGSGYTF
TRBD1 14 TRBV30 CAWAVGQGDQPQHF
- 15 TRBV6-5 CASSYSQGRNTEAFF
TRBD1 14 TRBV5-1 CASSIQGAGGEAFF
TRBD1 16 TRBV7-8 CASSQGDRGGKYGYTF
- 14 TRBV7-2 CASSQQAGNTEAFF
TRBD1 15 TRBV19 CASRGQGTANEKLFF
TRBD2 13 TRBV29-1 CSVAGTSGGRQYF
- 14 TRBV5-5 CASSLGGEYEKLFF
- 12 TRBV9 CASSVDREGYTF
- 13 TRBV10-2 CASSRQPNTEAFF
- 14 TRBV7-9 CASSFFNRVHEQYF
TRBD1 14 TRBV7-2 CASSLGRGRQPQHF
TRBD2 15 TRBV6-1 CASREGGLAGVEQFF
- 15 TRBV30 CAWTRSTVQGNGYTF
TRBD2 14 TRBV10-3 CAISRTSGLYEQYF
TRBD1 14 TRBV10-3 CAISEGQGSRSYTF
TRBD1 16 TRBV9 CASSGGKQGFVYGYTF
TRBD2 16 TRBV7-3 CASSLNPGLAEETQYF
- 15 TRBV9 CASSPTLHSYNEQFF
- 15 TRBV15 CATSRDAPTVYGYTF
TRBD1 15 TRBV6-5 CASSNHGQGAYEQYF
- 14 TRBV2 CASRTGEKGAGYTF
- 14 TRBV7-9 CASSRRVETDTQYF
- 15 TRBV6-5 CASSYSNTGRDTQYF
TRBD2 15 TRBV7-2 CASSSTSGGAGELFF
TRBD2 17 TRBV10-1 CASSESRAGGPRGEQFF
TRBD1 15 TRBV5-1 CASSLAVQGRETQYF
TRBD2 18 TRBV11-1 CASSPSGTSGRLFNEQFF
- 12 TRBV28 CASSFSDNEQFF
TRBD1 14 TRBV11-2 CASRPRGVNTEAFF
- 14 TRBV30 CAWSAGARTTEAFF
TRBD2 16 TRBV2 CASSEARGTSSYEQYF
- 13 TRBV10-3 CAISETGYYGYTF
- 15 TRBV21-1 CASSKGKDSPYEQYF
- 13 TRBV30 CAWSVSLNQPQHF
TRBD2 15 TRBV7-2 CASSPGTSGLNEQFF
- 15 TRBV7-9 CASSRGRSSGNTIYF
- 11 TRBV5-6 CASSLDRGYTF
TRBD2 15 TRBV18 CASSTGKAGLYEQYF
- 15 TRBV4-1 CASSQEVWGAYEQYF
- 17 TRBV4-3 CASSSTKATPGYNEQFF
- 15 TRBV5-1 CASSPGGSTNEKLFF
- 14 TRBV10-3 CAISPQSGAYEQYF
- 13 TRBV5-1 CASSLAVGAEQYF
- 15 TRBV28 CASREAGATNEKLFF
- 10 TRBV21-1 CASNTYEQYF
- 14 TRBV7-8 CASSTRSWASEQYF
TRBD2 18 TRBV4-2 CASSLRAGLAGRTDTQYF
- 15 TRBV27 CASRKPGPPSLGYTF
TRBD2 14 TRBV5-3 CATLVCGRGNEQFF
TRBD2 16 TRBV7-9 CASRWGGSRETGELFF